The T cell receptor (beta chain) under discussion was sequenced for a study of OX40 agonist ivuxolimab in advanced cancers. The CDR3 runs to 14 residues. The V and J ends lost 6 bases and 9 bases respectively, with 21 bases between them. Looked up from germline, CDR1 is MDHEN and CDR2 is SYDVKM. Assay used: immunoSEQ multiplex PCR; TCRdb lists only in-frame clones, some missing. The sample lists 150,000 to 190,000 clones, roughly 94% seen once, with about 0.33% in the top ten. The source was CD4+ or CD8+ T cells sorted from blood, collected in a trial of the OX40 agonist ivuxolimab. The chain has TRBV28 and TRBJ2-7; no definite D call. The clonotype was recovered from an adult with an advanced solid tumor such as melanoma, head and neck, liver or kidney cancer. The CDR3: CASSPRDTFSGQYF. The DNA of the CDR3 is TGTGCCAGCAGCCCCAGAGACACGTTCTCCGGGCAGTACTTC.